This T cell receptor (beta chain) was captured in a study of cytomegalovirus exposure and HLA in healthy donors (dated by TCRdb to the late 2010s). Broadly, across the study: An earlier analysis of 587 of the donors reported 276 Gb of sequence data and about 120 million unique TCR beta sequences obtained from roughly 170 million T cells. An early release that covered about 600 HLA-typed donors contained approximately 290 gigabases of sequencing data and 85 million to 100 million unique TCR sequences. Of the roughly 400 genotyped donors, about 84% fell in the genetic ancestry cluster associated with self-reported Caucasian donors. The study aimed to test whether cataloging public T cell receptors could reveal signatures of past pathogen exposure. The T cell repertoires of around 670 subjects were profiled by immunosequencing and related to cytomegalovirus serostatus. A separate validation cohort of roughly 120 different subjects was used in addition to the roughly 700-subject first cohort. To predict cytomegalovirus infection status, the study combined high-throughput TCR immunosequencing, statistical association of individual TCRs with disease status, and machine learning. In a later analysis, previously published TCR beta repertoires from about 670 donors were re-analyzed and high-resolution HLA genotyping was added so that TCR occurrence patterns could be studied. Rather than using new phenotypic data, the later analysis identified candidate immune exposures from TCR beta sequences and from how often those sequences occurred across donors. To decide whether each TCR beta V gene segment behaved as functional or pseudogenic, an earlier analysis of 587 of the donors relied on high-throughput TCR beta sequencing. Donor age, sex, ethnicity and CMV serostatus were compiled alongside the repertoire data. A later genetic analysis used genome-wide SNP genotypes for about 65% of the roughly 700 donors, treating that subset as a discovery cohort. All discovery cohort repertoires had been generated on a single sequencing platform. HLA typing included class I and class II loci at four-digit resolution. Typing coverage differed by locus: A, B, C, DRB1 and DQB1 were typed in roughly 620-630 donors, DQA1 in 522, DPA1 in around 580, and DPB1 in around 440. Because of strong linkage in the cohort, roughly five DR-DQ haplotypes were treated as single units for association and clustering. On average, around 240,000 unique TCR beta nucleotide sequences were sequenced per donor among a few hundred genotyped donors of the cohort, with about 17% of those sequences being non-productive.

Findings and caveats that apply to the study as a whole: In both the original and validation cohorts, the classifier was reported to diagnose cytomegalovirus status with high specificity and sensitivity. Strong co-occurrence of HLA alleles, especially DR and DQ, made assigning TCR associations to individual alleles difficult. The cohort was sequenced for TCR beta chains only, and without alpha or paired-chain data the features that could be detected were limited. Roughly uniform sequencing depth across donors was assumed in presence/absence analyses, although this assumption may not hold. Linkage disequilibrium might explain the correlated functional status among segregating V segments, but an unknown experimental factor could not be ruled out. In a later analysis, 16,951 TCR beta sequences were associated with specific HLA alleles at a false discovery rate of 0.05. According to the authors, the approach could potentially be generalized to other disease states and immunological phenotypes. According to a later analysis, most CMV-associated TCR beta chains appeared to be HLA-restricted, and the HLA associations seemed to be driven largely by CMV exposure. An association between a missense DCLRE1C variant and V-gene and J-gene trimming of TCR beta chains was found in a later genetic analysis and replicated in an independent cohort. Most TCR sequences were seen in very few donors, while some public TCRs were found in many individuals. Because the 87-base-pair reads could not distinguish some IMGT-functional V segments, including TRBV6-2 and TRBV6-3, those segments were excluded. A later analysis reported that several top co-occurrence clusters appeared linked to parvovirus B19, influenza, CMV and Epstein-Barr virus. In a later analysis, the rate of TCR association differed among HLA loci, with DRB1 alleles having the most associated TCRs and HLA-C alleles having the fewest. A group of highly shared sequence variants was considered likely to be a technical artifact of the sequencing pipeline. Because counts were too low, approximately 18 rarely observed V segments, including chromosome 9 orphons, were excluded from the earlier analysis of some 590 of the donors. According to a later genetic analysis, donors in an Asian-associated ancestry cluster had fewer N-insertions in productive TCRs than the roughly 700-donor mean. For the cohort, immune exposure information was limited to CMV serostatus. In an earlier analysis of roughly 500 of the donors, most TCR beta V segments appeared in productive rearrangements about 87% or about 30% of the time, broadly matching IMGT annotations. A few of the identified cytomegalovirus-associated TCR beta chains were confirmed in vitro to be specific for cytomegalovirus antigens. A total of about 150 TCR beta chains were listed by the study as associated with cytomegalovirus. A further reported finding was that TCR beta sequences accurately predicted the HLA-A and HLA-B alleles for most subjects in the first cohort. A later analysis found that HLA-associated TCR beta chains were more clonally expanded and had lower generation probabilities than equally common non-associated chains. Because HLA typing was unavailable for some donors at each locus, only the typed subset was used in association tests.

From a lookup of the germline V gene, CDR1 and CDR2 are SGHVS and FNYEAQ. The germline V end is reduced by 3 bases and the J end by 3 bases; junction bases left unmatched: 7. Spanning cysteine to phenylalanine, the CDR3 consists of 15 amino acids. Only the CDR3 DNA is retained, 45 bases long and in frame from the first base. The method was the immunoSEQ multiplex PCR assay. For the multiplex PCR, a mixture combining 60 forward primers for TCR Vbeta segments and 13 reverse primers for TCR Jbeta segments was used. The CDR3 region of rearranged TCR beta genes was amplified from genomic DNA by a multiplex PCR assay. The amplified TCR beta libraries were sequenced on the Illumina HiSeq System as 87-base-pair reads. Per the authors' processing: A later analysis counted tens of millions of unique TCR beta chains across the 670 or so repertoires, and some 12 million of these chains were shared by at least two donors. A nearest-neighbor algorithm error-corrected the raw reads and collapsed the reads into unique sequences, merging closely related sequences to remove PCR and sequencing errors. Alignment of CDR3 sequences to IMGT reference sequences was used to assign V, D and J gene segments. For a sequence to be retained, a match of at least six nucleotides to both a V gene segment and a J gene segment was required. A rearrangement was called productive if the CDR3 had no stop codons and remained in frame with V and J, and every other rearrangement was called non-productive. CDR3 was defined according to IMGT convention as the region running from the second conserved V-encoded cysteine to the conserved J-encoded phenylalanine. In an earlier analysis of around 640 of the donors, sequences lacking an unambiguous match to a single V gene segment were excluded. An earlier analysis of a few hundred of the donors classified V segments as functional when productive rearrangements were above 56.7% and as segregating when the standard deviation between donors was above 5%. A statistical classification framework was built for diagnosing cytomegalovirus status from the catalog of TCR beta chain sequences. In a later analysis, TCR nucleotide sequences were compared against IMGT/GENE-DB human TR gene sequences so that V and J genes could be assigned. In a later analysis, CDR3 sequences and most-parsimonious VDJ recombination scenarios were assigned using the TCRdist pipeline. In a later analysis, every TCR beta chain was defined by the combination of its CDR3 amino acid sequence and its V-gene family, and reads without a unique V-gene family were dropped. In a later analysis, around 600 highly shared, low-generation-probability nucleotide sequences were removed to address suspected cross-contamination and a sequencing artifact. A later analysis calculated a clonal expansion index for each public chain from normalized within-repertoire ranks of inferred template counts. A later analysis computed generation probabilities with a VDJ recombination model fitted to out-of-frame rearrangements, and checked the results against IGoR. Hypergeometric tests were used in a later analysis to score TCR-TCR, TCR-HLA and TCR-CMV co-occurrence, with a repertoire-size bias correction applied to the TCR pairs. In a later analysis, false discovery rates were estimated by permuting HLA or CMV assignments 20 times. A later analysis grouped co-occurring TCRs with DBSCAN, adding TCRdist sequence similarity when clustering within HLA-allele-positive subsets. For co-occurrence clustering, repertoires with fewer than 30,000 or more than 120,000 public chains were excluded, along with 4 to 6 repertoires with anomalous nucleotide sharing. Imported from immuneACCESS, the table was reduced by TCRdb to in-frame sequences with V and J called. These copies leave out some clones; in studies compared against another copy, an unresolved V gene accounts for under half, and the cause of the remainder is not known. V, J and clone size are taken as reported in that table, and D and trimming were inferred from the DNA itself. The sample table lists 100,000 to 130,000 clones, under 85% of them with a count of one. Of the sample, more than 4% is held by the ten largest clones.

The cohort was made up of several hundred healthy bone marrow donors. At the time of sampling, all cohort members were nominally healthy, though unrecorded immune exposures were likely present. The donor was CMV seronegative and belonged to the group of approximately 320 seronegative cohort members. A peripheral blood sample was provided by each donor, and peripheral blood mononuclear cells were used for TCR beta sequencing. The Qiagen DNeasy Blood Extraction Kit was used to extract genomic DNA from the blood cell samples. As concerns this clone: Its antigen is currently not known. The record has no base qualities; no much larger clone is one base away.

Source material: PBMCs. Rearrangement joined TRBV7-6 to TRBJ1-1, with 7 bases in between that match TRBD1. The receptor's source is a male donor in good health and CMV-seronegative. The DNA is TGTGCCAGCAGCTTTGAACCGGGACAGTACACTGAAGCTTTCTTT. The translation is CASSFEPGQYTEAFF.